Below, 32 T cell receptor beta chains from the same sample are listed, as sequenced in a study of blood T cell repertoires in COVID-19. Data came from immunoSEQ multiplex PCR; TCRdb stores just in-frame clones and leaves some out. The data contain under 150,000 clones, 65% to 85% of them singletons. Sample: peripheral blood. All receptors come from an older man with active or convalescent COVID-19.

The V call is TRBV10-3, the J call TRBJ1-5; D ambiguous. This CDR3 has 13 residues. CDR1 and CDR2 from the germline V gene are ENHRY and SYGVKD. Trimming stripped 4 bases from V and 0 bases from J, with 4 bases between. The CDR3 nucleotides read TGTGCCATCAGTGGCAGTAGCAATCAGCCCCAGCATTTT. It codes for CAISGSSNQPQHF.

The chain joins TRBV19 to TRBJ2-3; 9 positions match TRBD1. The CDR3 is 16 amino acids. The germline gives CDR1 LNHDA, CDR2 SQIVND (reference sequence). The V and J ends lost 5 bases and 6 bases, in that order; junction bases with no gene match: 12. CDR3 in DNA: TGTGCCAGTAGTCCCCCGGAGGACAGGGGAACCGATACGCAGTATTTT. Protein product: CASSPPEDRGTDTQYF.

The CDR3 here is CASRTGANTGELFF. The DNA of the CDR3 is TGTGCCAGCAGAACGGGGGCGAACACCGGGGAGCTGTTTTTT. The rearrangement joins TRBV6-5 to TRBJ2-2; D perhaps matches TRBD2 (6 bases). The germline CDR1 and CDR2 sequences are MNHEY and SVGAGI. The CDR3 is 14 residues long. The V end was cut by 6 bases, the J end by 0 bases, with 8 bases between.

This chain links TRBV5-4 with TRBJ2-2, with 7 nucleotides matching TRBD2. This CDR3 comprises 15 residues. J gave up 2 bases and V 5 bases, and 6 bases lay outside the gene matches. From germline, CDR1 is SGHNT and CDR2 YYREEE (reference sequence). The CDR3 nucleotides are TGTGCCAGCAGACTGAGCGGGGTTAACACCGGGGAGCTGTTTTTT. Amino acid sequence: CASRLSGVNTGELFF.

This clone occurred a few times. The V gene is TRBV28, the J gene TRBJ1-5, with D perhaps TRBD1 (5 bases). Germline V gene sequence: CDR1 MDHEN, CDR2 SYDVKM. V was shortened by 5 bases and J by 5 bases, with 16 bases between the two germline ends. The CDR3 is made up of 15 amino acids. This CDR3 reads CASSPGDGTYQPQHF. Written as DNA, the CDR3 is TGTGCCAGCAGTCCGGGAGACGGGACCTATCAGCCCCAGCATTTT. Full variable domain (outside the CDR3, taken from reference TRBV28 and TRBJ1-5): DVKVTQSSRYLVKRTGEKVFLECVQDMDHENMFWYRQDPGLGLRLIYFSYDVKMKEKGDIPEGYSVSREKKERFSLILESASTNQTSMYLCASSPGDGTYQPQHFGDGTRLSIL.

J is TRBJ2-3 and V is TRBV5-5, with TRBD1 as a possible D gene (6 bases). Germline V lookup: CDR1 SGHKS, CDR2 YYEKEE (reference sequence). The CDR3 covers 15 residues. Between the trimmed V and J ends, which lost 2 bases and 3 bases, there was a span of 13 bases. The CDR3 is CASSFNRVGTDTQYF. The CDR3 bases are TGTGCCAGCAGCTTTAACAGGGTGGGGACAGATACGCAGTATTTT.

The V gene is TRBV9, the J gene TRBJ2-5, with 9 bases matching TRBD1. V trimming: 3 bases; J trimming: 4 bases; junction bases outside the gene matches: 4. The germline gives CDR1 SGDLS, CDR2 YYNGEE. The CDR3 consists of 14 residues. The CDR3 loop is CASSARTGVETQYF. In DNA, the CDR3 is TGTGCCAGCAGCGCAAGGACAGGGGTAGAGACCCAGTACTTC.

V usage is TRBV9 and J usage is TRBJ1-2; 7 bases match TRBD1. This CDR3 region has 14 residues. Trimming at V came to 4 bases and at J to 8 bases, leaving 11 bases not matched to a gene. Germline lookup yields CDR1 SGDLS and CDR2 YYNGEE. The CDR3, as DNA: TGTGCCAGCAGCCCCAGGGGGGACAGACAAGGCTACACCTTC. It translates to CASSPRGDRQGYTF.

This clone was seen a handful of times. CDR3 nucleotide sequence: TGTGCCAGTAGCGAACTCGAGGCAAGGGGCCTAGGCTATGGCTACACCTTC. It translates to CASSELEARGLGYGYTF. The J gene is TRBJ1-2, the V gene TRBV7-9, with TRBD1 as a possible D gene (5 bases). CDR1 is SEHNR and CDR2 is FQNEAQ in the germline V gene (reference sequence). V lost 9 bases to trimming and J lost 4 bases, with 27 bases between them. The CDR3 length is 17 residues.

This chain links TRBV29-1 with TRBJ1-5; 7 bases match TRBD1. The CDR3 consists of 13 residues. CDR1 is SQVTM and CDR2 is ANQGSEA in the germline V gene. Germline trimming cut 6 bases from V and 7 bases from J; bases unmatched to any gene: 9. The CDR3 protein is CSVGDQQGQPQHF. CDR3 coding DNA: TGCAGCGTGGGGGACCAACAGGGGCAGCCCCAGCATTTT.

The chain employs TRBV5-6 and TRBJ2-1; the match to TRBD1 covers 8 bases. The CDR3 has 18 residues. With V trimmed by 4 bases and J by 0 bases, 12 bases remained unmatched. CDR1 and CDR2 from the germline V gene are SGHDT and YYEEEE. The CDR3 loop reads CASSSRTGLGSSYNEQFF. The DNA for the CDR3 is TGTGCCAGCAGCAGTCGGACAGGGCTCGGGAGCTCCTACAATGAGCAGTTCTTC.

About this clone: Compared with germline, one end of the junction differs, possibly owing to a read error. The gene calls are TRBV7-7 and TRBJ2-7, with 11 bases that match TRBD2. This CDR3 region has 15 residues. Looked up from germline, CDR1 is SSHAT and CDR2 is FNYEAQ (reference sequence). CDR3 amino acids: CASSQLAGGAYEQYF. CDR3 in DNA: TGTGCTAGCAGCCAGCTAGCGGGGGGCGCCTACGAGCAGTACTTC.

This rearrangement joins TRBV3-1 (or the pseudogene TRBV3-2) to TRBJ2-7; 9 bases align to TRBD1. The ends lost 6 bases at V and 7 bases at J; junction bases unmatched: 7. CDR1 is LGHDT, CDR2 YNNKEL, per germline (reference sequence). This CDR3 is 13 amino acids long. The CDR3 reads CASRRTGGWEQYF. Written as DNA, the CDR3 is TGTGCCAGCAGGCGAACAGGGGGCTGGGAGCAGTACTTC.

This chain joins TRBV5-6 and TRBJ2-5; TRBD1 aligns across 8 bases. The V and J ends lost 0 bases and 0 bases, in that order; junction bases with no gene match: 4. CDR1 and CDR2 (germline): SGHDT, YYEEEE. The CDR3 is made up of 16 amino acids. The CDR3 sequence is CASSLAGDRYQETQYF. The CDR3, as DNA: TGTGCCAGCAGCTTGGCGGGGGACAGGTACCAAGAGACCCAGTACTTC.

The chain combines TRBV6-5 with TRBJ2-5, with D possibly being TRBD1 (5 bases). Germline V gene lookup returns CDR1 MNHEY and CDR2 SVGAGI. V lost 7 bases, J lost 9 bases, and 18 bases lay in between. The CDR3 has 13 amino acids. The CDR3: CASTSGISRAQYF. Written as DNA, the CDR3 is TGTGCCAGCACCTCAGGGATATCTAGGGCCCAGTACTTC.

This chain uses TRBV11-2 with TRBJ1-4; TRBD1 is a possible D gene (6 bases). Per germline, CDR1 SGHAT and CDR2 FQNNGV. Trimming pared 5 bases from V and 10 bases from J, leaving 17 bases between. CDR3 length equals 14 residues. CDR3 loop: CASSPVGGEGKLFF. The CDR3 bases are TGTGCCAGCAGCCCGGTAGGGGGGGAAGGAAAACTGTTTTTT.

The chain recombines TRBV9 with TRBJ2-1; no definite D call. The CDR3 is 14 amino acids. Per germline, CDR1 SGDLS and CDR2 YYNGEE. With 0 bases removed from V and 3 bases from J, the gap between germline ends came to 7 bases. The DNA for the CDR3 is TGTGCCAGCAGCGTAGCTGGGCACTACAATGAGCAGTTCTTC. This sequence encodes CASSVAGHYNEQFF.

The chain combines TRBV7-9 with TRBJ1-2; D remains unclear. V was pared by 1 base and J by 5 bases, with 8 bases between. CDR1 is SEHNR, CDR2 FQNEAQ, per germline (reference sequence). The CDR3 totals 13 residues. CDR3 region: CASSLGGGYGYTF. The CDR3 coding sequence is TGTGCCAGCAGCTTAGGGGGAGGATATGGCTACACCTTC. The complete variable domain, with remaining parts taken from reference TRBV7-9 and TRBJ1-2, reads DTGVSQNPRHKITKRGQNVTFRCDPISEHNRLYWYRQTLGQGPEFLTYFQNEAQLEKSRLLSDRFSAERPKGSFSTLEIQRTEQGDSAMYLCASSLGGGYGYTFGSGTRLTVV.

CDR3 sequence reads: CASSMGVSGSPLHF. In DNA form, the CDR3 reads TGTGCCAGCAGCATGGGGGTGTCGGGTTCACCCCTCCACTTT. The genes are TRBV5-6 and TRBJ1-6, with D possibly TRBD1 on 5 matching bases. This CDR3 is 14 amino acids long. V was cut by 4 bases and J by 9 bases, with 14 bases left in between. Germline CDR1 and CDR2: SGHDT and YYEEEE. The full variable domain, its missing parts supplied by reference TRBV5-6 and TRBJ1-6, is DAGVTQSPTHLIKTRGQQVTLRCSPKSGHDTVSWYQQALGQGPQFIFQYYEEEERQRGNFPDRFSGHQFPNYSSELNVNALLLGDSALYLCASSMGVSGSPLHFGNGTRLTVT.

The chain recombines TRBV6-4 with TRBJ2-3, with D tentatively TRBD2 (6 bases). Germline V gene data show CDR1 as MRHNA and CDR2 as SNTAGT. The V and J ends lost 4 bases and 4 bases respectively, with 9 bases between them. The CDR3 has 13 amino acids. CDR3 sequence (DNA): TGTGCCAGCAGTGCCAGCGGGTCAGATACGCAGTATTTT. Amino acid sequence: CASSASGSDTQYF.

This chain links TRBV12-5 with TRBJ1-1; 11 bases line up with TRBD1. This CDR3 has 16 amino acids. Germline lookup yields CDR1 LGHNT and CDR2 FRNRAP. Losses at the gene ends were 7 bases for V and 4 bases for J; bases not matched to a gene: 11. In nucleotides, the CDR3 is TGTGCTAGTGCCTTTTCCGGGACAGGGGGTGGCACTGAAGCTTTCTTT. It specifies CASAFSGTGGGTEAFF.

The V call is TRBV18, the J call TRBJ2-1; 8 bases align to TRBD2. This CDR3 contains 15 residues. CDR1 is KGHSH, CDR2 LQKENI, per germline. V dropped 0 bases and J dropped 2; count of bases not matched to a gene: 0. The DNA of the CDR3 is TGTGCCAGCTCACCACCAGCGGGGGCCTACAATGAGCAGTTCTTC. Its protein is CASSPPAGAYNEQFF.

The rearrangement links TRBV5-1 to TRBJ1-1, with D uncertain. There are 16 residues in the CDR3. V was clipped by 0 bases and J by 1 base, with 13 bases between them. Germline CDR1 reads SGHRS; CDR2 reads YFSETQ. The CDR3 region has the DNA TGCGCCAGCAGCTTGGGACACATCGAAGGGAACACTGAAGCTTTCTTT. Its translation is CASSLGHIEGNTEAFF.

The table lists this clone with a count of one. The chain uses TRBV7-9 and TRBJ2-3, with a tentative D call TRBD1 (6 bases). Germline CDR1 is SEHNR and CDR2 is FQNEAQ (reference sequence). The CDR3 is 16 amino acids. Trimming took 6 bases from V and 3 from J, leaving 19 bases between them. The CDR3 reads CASRNGAGAFTDTQYF. The CDR3 DNA is TGTGCCAGCAGAAACGGGGCAGGGGCTTTTACAGATACGCAGTATTTT.

The chain links TRBV7-3 to TRBJ2-1; a possible D gene is TRBD2 (5 bases). This CDR3 region has 15 residues. V was pared by 10 bases and J by 0 bases, with 16 bases between. CDR1 is SGHTA, CDR2 FQGTGA, per germline. CDR3 amino acids: CATTQADLSYNEQFF. The CDR3 DNA is TGTGCCACCACACAAGCGGACCTCTCCTACAATGAGCAGTTCTTC.

This rearrangement joins TRBV27 to TRBJ2-1; 11 positions match TRBD2. Per the germline V gene, CDR1 is MNHEY and CDR2 is SMNVEV (reference sequence). The V and J ends lost 5 bases and 7 bases, in that order; junction bases with no gene match: 7. This CDR3 is 15 amino acids long. CDR3 loop: CASSPIGTSGNEQFF. As DNA, the CDR3 is TGTGCCAGCAGTCCAATCGGGACTAGCGGTAATGAGCAGTTCTTC.

V usage is TRBV4-3 and J usage is TRBJ2-3; the match to TRBD2 covers 10 bases. The CDR3 totals 19 residues. V dropped 7 bases and J dropped 0; count of bases not matched to a gene: 16. Germline V gives CDR1 LGHNA, CDR2 YSLEER. CDR3 sequence (DNA): TGCGCCAGCATGGCCCTCCCTGCTAGCGGGGGCCTTAGCACAGATACGCAGTATTTT. Its protein is CASMALPASGGLSTDTQYF.

The chain recombines TRBV12-5 with TRBJ2-2, with 10 bases lining up with TRBD2. J lost 0 bases, V lost 5 bases, and 3 bases had no gene match. CDR1 and CDR2 (germline): LGHNT, FRNRAP. The CDR3 is made up of 16 amino acids. The CDR3 bases are TGTGCTAGTGGTGCTAGCGGGGGTACGAACACCGGGGAGCTGTTTTTT. This translates into CASGASGGTNTGELFF.

The chain joins TRBV6-2 or TRBV6-3 to TRBJ1-2; TRBD1 matches 8 bases. The CDR3 loop spans 15 amino acids. Trimming removed 1 base from V and 8 bases from J; junction bases left unmatched: 9. CDR1 and CDR2 from the germline V gene are MNHEY and SVGEGT. CDR3 loop: CASSYFLQGAGGYTF. CDR3 nucleotide sequence: TGTGCCAGCAGTTACTTCCTCCAGGGGGCCGGCGGCTACACCTTC.

This sequence joins TRBV4-3 and TRBJ1-4; possible D gene TRBD1, 5 bases. V was cut by 0 bases and J by 8 bases, with 16 bases left in between. Germline CDR1 is LGHNA and CDR2 is YSLEER. The CDR3 spans 16 residues. CDR3 nucleotides: TGCGCCAGCAGCCAAGATGAGACGGGGGGAAGGGAAAAACTGTTTTTT. Residues: CASSQDETGGREKLFF.

V usage is TRBV3-1 (or the pseudogene TRBV3-2) and J usage is TRBJ1-4; tentative D call: TRBD1 (5 bases). The germline CDR1 and CDR2 sequences are LGHDT and YNNKEL (reference sequence). This CDR3 has 16 amino acids. V lost 5 bases, J lost 0 bases, and 13 bases lay in between. The DNA for the CDR3 is TGTGCCAGCAGCTTCTCCAGGGCAGCAACTAATGAAAAACTGTTTTTT. It translates to CASSFSRAATNEKLFF.

The chain recombines TRBV10-3 with TRBJ1-2; D is unresolved. The CDR3 is 13 residues long. The V end was cut by 1 base, the J end by 8 bases, with 11 bases between. From germline, CDR1 is ENHRY and CDR2 SYGVKD. The CDR3 DNA reads TGTGCCATCAGTGAGTACACAAGTAACGGCTACACCTTC. This codes for CAISEYTSNGYTF.